The 14 T cell receptor beta chains in this list originate from one sample, sequenced in a study of T cells in Graves' hyperthyroidism and ophthalmopathy. TCR beta CDR3 regions were amplified from RNA transcripts. First-round RT-PCR of the TCR CDR3 relied on the HTBI primer set. TCRdb fed the multiplex PCR reads into MiXCR, producing one record per CDR3 protein. This sample carries about 300,000 distinct CDR3 sequences, around 19% of them seen once, and the ten largest clones take roughly 40%. Sequencing was carried out using blood. Source of these receptors: a man in his fifties with Graves' ophthalmopathy.

The gene calls are TRBV28 and TRBJ2-5; D is unresolved. The V end was cut by 7 bases, the J end by 3 bases, with 9 bases between. Germline CDR1 reads MDHEN; CDR2 reads SYDVKM. This CDR3 contains 12 residues. The CDR3 loop reads CASTGRKETQYF. CDR3 nucleotide sequence: TGTGCCAGCACCGGACGGAAAGAGACCCAGTACTTC.

This clonotype was counted ten times or more. The genes are TRBV12-3 or TRBV12-4 and TRBJ1-6; D perhaps matches TRBD1 (6 bases). The CDR3 length is 16 residues. Trimming shortened V by 3 bases and J by 4 bases, and 13 bases separated the two germline ends. The CDR3 nucleotides are TGTGCCAGCAGTTTTGGTGGAGGGGGGTATAATTCACCCCTCCACTTT. Its protein is CASSFGGGGYNSPLHF.

The chain couples TRBV20-1 to TRBJ2-7; D unclear. V shed 1 base and J shed 2 bases, with 9 bases lying between them. Germline values: CDR1 DFQATT, CDR2 SNEGSKA (reference sequence). The CDR3 loop spans 13 amino acids. The CDR3: CSARAVFTYEQYF. In nucleotides, the CDR3 is TGCAGTGCTAGAGCGGTTTTCACCTACGAGCAGTACTTC.

The V and J genes are TRBV20-1 and TRBJ1-4, with D uncertain. V lost 3 bases and J 0 bases, leaving 5 bases between the germline ends. Germline CDR1 reads DFQATT; CDR2 reads SNEGSKA (reference sequence). The CDR3 runs 13 residues. Here the CDR3 DNA reads TGCAGTGCTAGTAGCGCAACTAATGAAAAACTGTTTTTT. Translating gives CSASSATNEKLFF.

This clonotype was seen many times. The CDR3 protein is CASSESLGHGYTF. The CDR3 region has the DNA TGCGCCAGCAGTGAGTCTCTGGGCCATGGCTACACCTTC. The chain is built from TRBV10-2 and TRBJ1-2, with unresolved D. CDR3 length: 13 residues. The germline gives CDR1 WSHSY, CDR2 SAAADI. Trimming removed 0 bases from V and 6 bases from J, with 8 bases in between.

The CDR3 bases are TGTGCCAGCAGCTTCGAGGGGACAGGAAATGAAAAACTGTTTTTT. This translates into CASSFEGTGNEKLFF. The chain has TRBV13 and TRBJ1-4, with 8 bases aligning to TRBD1. Germline CDR1 reads PRHDT; CDR2 reads FYEKMQ (reference sequence). The V and J ends lost 3 bases and 5 bases, in that order; junction bases with no gene match: 5. This CDR3 is 15 amino acids long.

The rearrangement uses TRBV7-3 and TRBJ1-2; D is unresolved. The CDR3 runs to 15 residues. CDR1 is SGHTA and CDR2 is FQGTGA in the germline V gene. Trimming took off 2 bases at V and 2 bases at J, with 12 bases between the two ends. The CDR3 spells CASSLYAGGNYGYTF. DNA of the CDR3: TGTGCCAGCAGCTTATATGCAGGAGGCAACTATGGCTACACCTTC.

This clonotype was found many times. As DNA, the CDR3 is TGTGCCACCAGCAGAGATCTGTCCATGGAGACCCAGTACTTC. Translation gives CATSRDLSMETQYF. The chain uses TRBV15 and TRBJ2-5; no clear D. There are 14 residues in the CDR3. The V end lost 0 bases, the J end lost 5 bases, and 10 bases lay between the germline ends. Germline CDR1 reads LNHNV; CDR2 reads YYDKDF (reference sequence).

This clonotype came up a few times. The chain combines TRBV5-4 with TRBJ2-5; D gene ambiguous. V lost 2 bases and J 1 base, leaving 6 bases between the germline ends. Germline-derived CDR1 and CDR2 are SGHNT and YYREEE (reference sequence). CDR3 size: 13 residues. Written as DNA, the CDR3 is TGTGCCAGCAGCTTACCAATCCAAGAGACCCAGTACTTC. It yields the protein CASSLPIQETQYF. The whole variable domain, remainder taken from reference TRBV5-4 and TRBJ2-5, is ETGVTQSPTHLIKTRGQQVTLRCSSQSGHNTVSWYQQALGQGPQFIFQYYREEENGRGNFPPRFSGLQFPNYSSELNVNALELDDSALYLCASSLPIQETQYFGPGTRLLVL.

This clonotype was found a few times. The chain uses TRBV28 and TRBJ2-5, with a tentative D call TRBD2 (7 bases). Per the germline V gene, CDR1 is MDHEN and CDR2 is SYDVKM. The CDR3 runs 15 residues. Trimming removed 3 bases from V and 5 bases from J, with 16 bases in between. The CDR3 loop reads CASSFGGGRVETQYF. The CDR3 DNA sequence: TGTGCCAGCAGTTTCGGGGGCGGGAGAGTGGAGACCCAGTACTTC.

The chain carries TRBV2 and TRBJ2-5; D not resolved. Trimming left V 8 bases short and J 1 base short, with 17 bases between. From germline, CDR1 is SNHLY and CDR2 FYNNEI. The CDR3 contains 15 residues. The CDR3 region has the DNA TGTGCCAGCGTGGAGCGCCCGCCCCCCCAAGAGACCCAGTACTTC. It encodes CASVERPPPQETQYF. The full variable domain, completed using reference TRBV2 and TRBJ2-5, is EPEVTQTPSHQVTQMGQEVILRCVPISNHLYFYWYRQILGQKVEFLVSFYNNEISEKSEIFDDQFSVERPDGSNFTLKIRSTKLEDSAMYFCASVERPPPQETQYFGPGTRLLVL.

This clonotype has ten or more counts. CDR3 sequence: CASSNYGTGNQPQHF. DNA of the CDR3: TGTGCCAGCAGCAATTACGGGACAGGTAATCAGCCCCAGCATTTT. The chain couples TRBV5-8 to TRBJ1-5, with 8 bases lining up with TRBD1. V was clipped by 4 bases and J by 4 bases; unmatched bases: 7. CDR1 and CDR2 (germline): SGHTS, YDEGEE. The CDR3 covers 15 residues.

This clonotype occurred many times. The J gene is TRBJ1-1, the V gene TRBV30; D unresolved. The CDR3 covers 12 residues. Trimming cost V 3 bases and J 4 bases, with 9 bases left between them. Germline assignment: CDR1 GTSNPN and CDR2 SVGIG (reference sequence). The CDR3 nucleotides are TGTGCCTGGAGAGGATGGCGCACTGAAGCTTTCTTT. This gives the protein CAWRGWRTEAFF.

This clonotype appeared once. This chain uses TRBV5-1 with TRBJ2-3; D not resolved. The germline V gene has CDR1 SGHRS and CDR2 YFSETQ. CDR3 length equals 15 residues. Trimming stripped 5 bases from V and 2 bases from J, with 15 bases between. In DNA, the CDR3 is TGCGCCAGCAGTTCCGGAACTATTTCCACAGATACGCAGTATTTT. Amino acid sequence: CASSSGTISTDTQYF.